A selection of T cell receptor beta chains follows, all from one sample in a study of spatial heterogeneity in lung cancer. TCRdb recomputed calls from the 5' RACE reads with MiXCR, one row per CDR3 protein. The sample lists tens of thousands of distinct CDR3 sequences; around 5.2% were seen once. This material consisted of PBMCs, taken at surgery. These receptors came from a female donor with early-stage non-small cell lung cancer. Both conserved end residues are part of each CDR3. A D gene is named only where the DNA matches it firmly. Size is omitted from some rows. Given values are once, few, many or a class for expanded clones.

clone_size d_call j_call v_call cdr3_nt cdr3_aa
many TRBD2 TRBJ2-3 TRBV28 TGTGCCAGCAGTTTACCGGGAGGGACAGATACGCAGTATTTT CASSLPGGTDTQYF
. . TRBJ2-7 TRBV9 TGTGCCAGCAGCGTAGACGTCAGGGGCCGCTACGAGCAGTACTTC CASSVDVRGRYEQYF
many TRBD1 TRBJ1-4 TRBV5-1 TGCGCCAGCAGCCGGCTGACAGGGACTAATGAAAAACTGTTTTTT CASSRLTGTNEKLFF
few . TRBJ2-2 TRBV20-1 TGCAGTGCTAGCCAGGGGACCGGGGAGCTGTTTTTT CSASQGTGELFF
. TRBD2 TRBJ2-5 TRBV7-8 TGTGCCAGCAGCCTCCGGGGTAGCGGGGGGGCCACGGAGACCCAGTACTTC CASSLRGSGGATETQYF
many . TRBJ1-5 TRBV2 TGTGCCAGCACCGGCGGACTGAATCAGCCCCAGCATTTT CASTGGLNQPQHF
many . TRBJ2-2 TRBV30 TGTGCCTGGAGTGTACGTGTCACCAAGAACACCGGGGAGCTGTTTTTT CAWSVRVTKNTGELFF
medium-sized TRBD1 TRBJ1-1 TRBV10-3 TGTGCCATCAGGGACAGGGACACTGAAGCTTTCTTT CAIRDRDTEAFF
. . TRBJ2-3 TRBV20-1 TGCAGTGCTAGAGTACCTGGGATTCGAGATACGCAGTATTTT CSARVPGIRDTQYF
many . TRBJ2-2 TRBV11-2 TGTGCCAGCAGCTTAGATGGGACTTGGAACACCGGGGAGCTGTTTTTT CASSLDGTWNTGELFF
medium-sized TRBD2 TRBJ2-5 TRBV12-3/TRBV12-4 TGTGCCAGCAATCCTAGGGAGGGCTCTCTAGGAGAGACCCAGTACTTC CASNPREGSLGETQYF
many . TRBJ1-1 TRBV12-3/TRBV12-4 TGTGCCAGCAGTTTTGTGGGGGGCACTGAAGCTTTCTTT CASSFVGGTEAFF
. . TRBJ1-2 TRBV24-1 TGTGCCACCAGTCAGGGGCCCGACTATGGCACCACCTTC CATSQGPDYGTTF
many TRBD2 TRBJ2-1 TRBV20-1 TGCAGTGCTTTGAGACTAGCGGGAGGCAGGAATGAGCAGTTCTTC CSALRLAGGRNEQFF
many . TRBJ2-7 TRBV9 TGTGCCAGCAGCCCGTCTTCGGGATACGAGCAGTACTTC CASSPSSGYEQYF
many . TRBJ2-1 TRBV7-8 TGTGCCAGCAGCGGCCGGGGCCGATGGAATGAGCAGTTCTTC CASSGRGRWNEQFF
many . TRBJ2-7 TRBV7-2 TGTGCCAGCAGCTTAGGACAGCTTAAGACCTACGAGCAGTACTTC CASSLGQLKTYEQYF
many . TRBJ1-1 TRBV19 TGTGCCAGTAGTGCTGGGGGGAACACTGAAGCTTTCTTT CASSAGGNTEAFF
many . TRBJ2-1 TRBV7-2 TGTGCCAGCAGCTTAGTACGGGGGCGGGTGGATGAGCAGTTCTTC CASSLVRGRVDEQFF
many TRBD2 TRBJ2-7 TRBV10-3 TGTGCCATCAGTGTCGGACTAGCGGGAGGCCCCGCCTACGAGCAGTACTTC CAISVGLAGGPAYEQYF
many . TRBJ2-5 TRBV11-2 TGTGCCAGCAGCCCCCAGAGGGAGTCGGAGACCCAGTACTTC CASSPQRESETQYF
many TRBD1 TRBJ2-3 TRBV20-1 TGCAGTTCCGGACAGGGGGCAACAGATACGCAGTATTTT CSSGQGATDTQYF
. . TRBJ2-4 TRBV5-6 TGTGCCAGCAGCTTGGATGCAGGCATAGCCAAAAACATTCAGTACTTC CASSLDAGIAKNIQYF
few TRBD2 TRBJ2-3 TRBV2 TGTGCCAGCAGTCCTTCTAGCGGGAGTCCAGATACGCAGTATTTT CASSPSSGSPDTQYF
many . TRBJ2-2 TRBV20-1 TGCAGTGCTAGACTAGGGGACACCGGGGAGCTGTTTTTT CSARLGDTGELFF
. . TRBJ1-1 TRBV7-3 TGTGCCAGCAGCTTAACGTCCGGGGGCTTTACTGAAGCTTTCTTT CASSLTSGGFTEAFF
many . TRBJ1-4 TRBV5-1 TGCGCCAGCAGCCCGACGGGACACAATAATGAAAAACTGTTTTTT CASSPTGHNNEKLFF
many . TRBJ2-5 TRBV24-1 TGTGCCACCTCCGGGGCATACCAAGAGACCCAGTACTTC CATSGAYQETQYF
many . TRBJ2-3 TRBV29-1 TGCAGCGTTGATGTCGGGGCAGATACGCAGTATTTT CSVDVGADTQYF
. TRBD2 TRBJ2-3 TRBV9 TGTGCCAGCAGCCCGTGGGGGAGGGCCACAACAGATACGCAGTATTTT CASSPWGRATTDTQYF
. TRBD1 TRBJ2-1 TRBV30 TGTGCCTGGAGCAGGGGGATTGACAATGAGCAGTTCTTC CAWSRGIDNEQFF
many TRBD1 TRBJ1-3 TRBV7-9 TGTGCCAGCAGCTCAAAGAACAGGGGGCCAGGAAACACCATATATTTT CASSSKNRGPGNTIYF
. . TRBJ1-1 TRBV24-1 TGTGCCCAACCGGGGAGGGCTGAAGCTTTCTTT CAQPGRAEAFF
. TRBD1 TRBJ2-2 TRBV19 TGTGCCAGTAGGCGACAGGGGATGAACACCGGGGAGCTGTTTTTT CASRRQGMNTGELFF
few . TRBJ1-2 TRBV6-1 TGTGCCAGCAGTGGGAACCCAGGGGCGGGCTATGGCTACACCTTC CASSGNPGAGYGYTF
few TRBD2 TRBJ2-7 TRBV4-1 TGCGCCAGCAGCCTTCGGACTAGCGGGATCTACGAGCAGTACTTC CASSLRTSGIYEQYF
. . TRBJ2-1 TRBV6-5 TGTGCCAGCAGTTACTCATTCAGGGCTGGTGAGCAGTTCTTC CASSYSFRAGEQFF
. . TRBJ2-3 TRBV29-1 TGCAGCGTTGAGGTGGGATTTAGCACAGATACGCAGTATTTT CSVEVGFSTDTQYF
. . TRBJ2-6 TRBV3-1 TGTGCCAGCAGCCAGTCCGGAAGAGCTGGGGCCAACGTCCTGACTTTC CASSQSGRAGANVLTF
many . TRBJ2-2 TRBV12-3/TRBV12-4 TGTGCCAGCAGCCCCAGACGGGGGGCTTGGACCGGGGAGCTGTTTTTT CASSPRRGAWTGELFF
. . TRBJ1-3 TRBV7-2 TGTGCCAGCAGCCCCAGGGTCATTTTCTCTGGAAACACCATATATTTT CASSPRVIFSGNTIYF
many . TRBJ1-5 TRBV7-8 TGTGCCAGCAGCGACCTTGGGGCTGTGCAGCCCCAGCATTTT CASSDLGAVQPQHF
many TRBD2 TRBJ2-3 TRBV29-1 TGCAGCGTTGCGACTAGCGGGGGCTTGGATACGCAGTATTTT CSVATSGGLDTQYF
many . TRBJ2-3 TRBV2 TGTGCCAGCAGTGTCGATAGCGGAAACACAGATACGCAGTATTTT CASSVDSGNTDTQYF
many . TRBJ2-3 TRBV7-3 TGTGCCAGCAGCTCCGCCGATACGCAGTATTTT CASSSADTQYF
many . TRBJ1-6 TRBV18 TGTGCCAGCTCATCAACCGGGGGTTCACCCCTCCACTTT CASSSTGGSPLHF
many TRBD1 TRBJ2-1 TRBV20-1 TGCAGTGCTAGAGCTTCCACCGGGACAGATTACAATGAGCAGTTCTTC CSARASTGTDYNEQFF
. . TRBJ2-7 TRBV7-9 TGTGCCAGCAGCGGTTTTAGGCGGCCCTACGAGCAGTACTTC CASSGFRRPYEQYF
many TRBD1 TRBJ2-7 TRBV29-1 TGCAGCGGAGGAGGGGACAGGGTTTCCAACGAGCAGTACTTC CSGGGDRVSNEQYF
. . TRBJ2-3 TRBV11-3 TGTGCCAGCAGCTTAGATCGGCAAGATACGCAGTATTTT CASSLDRQDTQYF
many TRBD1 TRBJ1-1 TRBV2 TGTGCCAGCAGTGGGGACAGGGGTCTGACGACGGACACTGAAGCTTTCTTT CASSGDRGLTTDTEAFF
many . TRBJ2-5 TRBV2 TGTGCCAGCAATAGGGGAGAGGAGACCCAGTACTTC CASNRGEETQYF
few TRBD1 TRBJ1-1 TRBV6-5 TGTGCCAGCAGTTACTCGGGACAGGGTGGTATGAACACTGAAGCTTTCTTT CASSYSGQGGMNTEAFF
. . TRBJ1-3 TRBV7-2 TGTGCCAGCAGCTTATTCCCCTTCTCTGGAAACACCATATATTTT CASSLFPFSGNTIYF